The sequence of this T cell receptor (beta chain) was determined in a study of T cells in Graves' hyperthyroidism and ophthalmopathy. Amplification of TCR beta CDR3 regions used RNA as the template. An initial round of RT-PCR targeting the TCR CDR3 relied on the HTBI primer set. TCRdb independently ran MiXCR on the multiplex PCR reads; one entry per CDR3 protein. The sample contains some 600,000 distinct CDR3 sequences, 40% to 55% of which appear only once. It was considered stable Graves' hyperthyroidism when ophthalmopathy did not progress within 18 months. Each patient was aged 18 to 65 and had newly diagnosed hyperthyroidism of under 2 months' duration. Germline CDR1 and CDR2: SQVTM and ANQGSEA. The V gene lost 7 bases and the J gene lost 7 bases, with 16 bases spanning the gap. The CDR3 covers 12 residues.

V gene TRBV29-1 combines with J gene TRBJ1-1; tentatively, D is TRBD1 (5 bases). The material sequenced was peripheral blood or thyroid tissue (not recorded which). The sequence came from a woman between 18 and 29 years old with Graves' hyperthyroidism. The CDR3 loop is CSAQGGAGEAFF. CDR3 DNA: TGCAGCGCCCAAGGAGGGGCAGGTGAAGCTTTCTTT.